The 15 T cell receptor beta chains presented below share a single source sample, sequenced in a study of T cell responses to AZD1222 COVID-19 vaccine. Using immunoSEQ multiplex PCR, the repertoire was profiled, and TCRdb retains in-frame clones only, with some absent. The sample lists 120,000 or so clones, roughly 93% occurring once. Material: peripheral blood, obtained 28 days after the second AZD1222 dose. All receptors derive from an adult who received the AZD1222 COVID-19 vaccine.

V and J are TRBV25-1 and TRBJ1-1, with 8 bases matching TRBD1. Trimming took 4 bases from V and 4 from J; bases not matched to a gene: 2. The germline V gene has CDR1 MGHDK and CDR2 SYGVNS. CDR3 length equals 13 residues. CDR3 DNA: TGTGCCAGCAGTGGACAGGGGAGCACTGAAGCTTTCTTT. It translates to CASSGQGSTEAFF.

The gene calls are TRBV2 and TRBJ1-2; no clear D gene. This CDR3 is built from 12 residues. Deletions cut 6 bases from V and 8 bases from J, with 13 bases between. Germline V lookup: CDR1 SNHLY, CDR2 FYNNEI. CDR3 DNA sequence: TGTGCCAGCAGCACCACAGAAGGCGGCTACACCTTC. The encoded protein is CASSTTEGGYTF.

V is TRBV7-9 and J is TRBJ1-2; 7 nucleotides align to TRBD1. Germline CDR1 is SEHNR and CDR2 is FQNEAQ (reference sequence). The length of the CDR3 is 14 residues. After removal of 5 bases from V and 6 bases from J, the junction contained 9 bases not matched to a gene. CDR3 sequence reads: CASSPREGANGYTF. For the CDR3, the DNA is TGTGCCAGCAGCCCCCGTGAGGGGGCCAATGGCTACACCTTC.

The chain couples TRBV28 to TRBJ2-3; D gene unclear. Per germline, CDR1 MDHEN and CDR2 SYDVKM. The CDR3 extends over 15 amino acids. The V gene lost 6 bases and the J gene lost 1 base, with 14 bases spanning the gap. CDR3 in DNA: TGTGCCAGCAGACAACCGCGGACGGGCACAGATACGCAGTATTTT. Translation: CASRQPRTGTDTQYF. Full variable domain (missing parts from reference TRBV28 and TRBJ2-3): DVKVTQSSRYLVKRTGEKVFLECVQDMDHENMFWYRQDPGLGLRLIYFSYDVKMKEKGDIPEGYSVSREKKERFSLILESASTNQTSMYLCASRQPRTGTDTQYFGPGTRLTVL.

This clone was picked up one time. The CDR3 reads CATSLARGPYGYTF. The CDR3 DNA is TGTGCCACCAGCCTCGCCAGGGGCCCCTATGGCTACACCTTC. The V call is TRBV15, the J call TRBJ1-2, with a possible D match to TRBD1 (6 bases). CDR1 is LNHNV and CDR2 is YYDKDF in the germline V gene (reference sequence). With 5 bases removed from V and 4 bases from J, the gap between germline ends came to 14 bases. There are 14 residues in the CDR3.

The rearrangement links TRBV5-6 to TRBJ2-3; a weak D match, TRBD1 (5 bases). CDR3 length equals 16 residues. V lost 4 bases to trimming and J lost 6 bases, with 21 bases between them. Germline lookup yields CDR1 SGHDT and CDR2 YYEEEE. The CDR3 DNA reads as TGTGCCAGCAGCCCCAGTCTTACAGGAGTGCATGATACGCAGTATTTT. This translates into CASSPSLTGVHDTQYF.

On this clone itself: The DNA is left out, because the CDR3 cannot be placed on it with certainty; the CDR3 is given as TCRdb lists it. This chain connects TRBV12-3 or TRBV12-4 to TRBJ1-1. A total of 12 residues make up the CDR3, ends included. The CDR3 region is CASSSSSREAFF.

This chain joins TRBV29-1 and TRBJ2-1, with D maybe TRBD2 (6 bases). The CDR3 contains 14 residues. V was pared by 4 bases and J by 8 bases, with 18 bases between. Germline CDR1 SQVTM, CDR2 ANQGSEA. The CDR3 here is CSVAELATMDEQFF. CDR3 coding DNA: TGCAGCGTTGCTGAACTAGCCACGATGGATGAGCAGTTCTTC.

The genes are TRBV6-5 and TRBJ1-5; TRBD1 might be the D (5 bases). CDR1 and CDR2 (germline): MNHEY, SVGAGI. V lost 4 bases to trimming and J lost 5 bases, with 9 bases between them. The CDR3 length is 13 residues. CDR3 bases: TGTGCCAGCAGTTTGGAGGGGCATCAGCCCCAGCATTTT. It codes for CASSLEGHQPQHF.

This CDR3 reads CASSESTGGAETQYF. CDR3 sequence (DNA): TGTGCCAGCAGTGAATCGACAGGGGGCGCGGAGACCCAGTACTTC. The rearrangement uses TRBV2 and TRBJ2-5, with 10 bases matching TRBD1. In germline, CDR1 is SNHLY, CDR2 FYNNEI. The V and J ends lost 2 bases and 5 bases, in that order; junction bases with no gene match: 5. The CDR3 contains 15 residues.

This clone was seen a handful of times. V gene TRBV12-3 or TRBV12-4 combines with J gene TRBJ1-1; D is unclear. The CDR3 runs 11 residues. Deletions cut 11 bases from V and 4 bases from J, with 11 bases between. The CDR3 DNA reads TGTGCCGCACGGTTGTTCACTGAAGCTTTCTTT. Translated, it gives CAARLFTEAFF.

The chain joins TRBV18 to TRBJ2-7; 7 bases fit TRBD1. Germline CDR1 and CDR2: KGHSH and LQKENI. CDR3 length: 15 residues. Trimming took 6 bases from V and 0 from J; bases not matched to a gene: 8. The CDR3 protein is CASSLDRATSYEQYF. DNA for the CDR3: TGTGCCAGCTCTCTCGACAGGGCCACCTCCTACGAGCAGTACTTC.

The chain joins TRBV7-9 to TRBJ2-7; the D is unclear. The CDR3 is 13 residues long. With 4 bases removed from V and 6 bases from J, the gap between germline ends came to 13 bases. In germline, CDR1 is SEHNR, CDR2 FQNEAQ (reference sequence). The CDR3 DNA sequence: TGTGCCAGCAGCTCGCTTCGGGTGGGCGAGCAGTACTTC. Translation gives CASSSLRVGEQYF.

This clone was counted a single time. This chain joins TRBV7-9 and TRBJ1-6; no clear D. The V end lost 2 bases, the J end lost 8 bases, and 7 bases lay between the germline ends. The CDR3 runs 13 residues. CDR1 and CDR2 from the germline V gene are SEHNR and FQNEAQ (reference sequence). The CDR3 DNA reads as TGTGCCAGCAGCTTAACTCCAGATTCACCCCTCCACTTT. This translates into CASSLTPDSPLHF.

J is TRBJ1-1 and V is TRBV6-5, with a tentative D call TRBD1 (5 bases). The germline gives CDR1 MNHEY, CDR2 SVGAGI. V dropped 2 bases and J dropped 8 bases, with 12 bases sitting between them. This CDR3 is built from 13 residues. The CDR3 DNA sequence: TGTGCCAGCAGTTACGAATCGGCAGGGGAAGCTTTCTTT. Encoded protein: CASSYESAGEAFF.